This T cell receptor beta chain was sequenced during a study of T cell responses to AZD1222 COVID-19 vaccine. Study-wide results and limits: CD4 TCRs covered the whole spike, strongest at regions 160-218 and 743-854.

CDR1 MNHEY and CDR2 SVGAGI come from the germline V gene. This CDR3 contains 14 residues. Trimming removed 6 bases from V and 3 bases from J; junction bases left unmatched: 4. Libraries were prepared by immunoSEQ multiplex PCR; TCRdb keeps only in-frame clonotypes and omits some of them. Among 85,000 to 100,000 clones listed, approximately 80% were seen once. As for this clone: Its matching antigen is unknown.

The material was peripheral blood, obtained on day 0 of AZD1222 vaccination. The receptor comes from an adult in good health. V and J are TRBV6-5 and TRBJ2-2, with TRBD1 matching over 7 bases. The CDR3 reads CASRTGTYTGELFF. In nucleotides, the CDR3 is TGTGCCAGCAGGACAGGGACATACACCGGGGAGCTGTTTTTT.